This T cell receptor (beta chain) was sequenced in a study of shared clonotypes between healthy human individuals. Across the whole study: The cohort had a couple of women and a few men, ages 18 to 49. Study-wide results and caveats: Memory subsets generally showed lower estimated richness than naive subsets. Roughly 4.6% of naive CD4 clonotypes were common to a few donors.

Repertoires were generated with immunoSEQ multiplex PCR, while TCRdb's copy carries only in-frame clones and drops some. Of under 2,000,000 clones listed, about 95% are singletons. As to this clone: The antigen is not known.

Naive CD8 cells, CD45RO-negative and positively selected for CCR7, excluded terminally differentiated effector memory CD45RA+ cells. Nashville, Tennessee was home to all donors, who were Caucasian adults. CDR1 and CDR2 from the germline V gene are SGHRS and YFSETQ. V was shortened by 4 bases and J by 2 bases, with 13 bases between the two germline ends. This CDR3 contains 14 residues. This sequence was found in a man between 18 and 29 years old in good health. The genes are TRBV5-1 and TRBJ2-7, with D possibly being TRBD1 or TRBD2 (5 bases each). Sequencing used naive CD8+ T cells sorted from blood. The CDR3 bases are TGCGCCAGCAGCAAGCAGGGAGTGCCCTACGAGCAGTACTTC. This gives the protein CASSKQGVPYEQYF. Drawing the rest from reference TRBV5-1 and TRBJ2-7, the complete variable domain is KAGVTQTPRYLIKTRGQQVTLSCSPISGHRSVSWYQQTPGQGLQFLFEYFSETQRNKGNFPGRFSGRQFSNSRSEMNVSTLELGDSALYLCASSKQGVPYEQYFGPGTRLTVT.